Listed here are 3 T cell receptor beta chains from one sample, sequenced in a study of blood T cells in healthy people across ages. A second PCR, run for about 7 to 11 cycles, used a sample-barcoded 5' primer plus a J-beta primer mix. A single record per CDR3 protein comes from TCRdb applying MiXCR to the 5' RACE reads. The data contain approximately 810,000 distinct CDR3 sequences, under 35% of them singletons. Sequencing input: blood. The receptors originated from a woman aged 80 or over in good health.

CDR3 bases: TGTGCCAGCAGCGCTACCAGCAATCAGCCCCAGCATTTT. It encodes CASSATSNQPQHF. The chain has TRBV3-1 and TRBJ1-5; D gene ambiguous. This CDR3 spans 13 amino acids. CDR1 and CDR2 (germline): LGHDT, YNNKEL (reference sequence). V lost 5 bases, J lost 1 base, and 6 bases lay in between.

This clonotype was seen ten or more times. This sequence joins TRBV3-1 and TRBJ2-5, with 7 positions matching TRBD1. V shed 1 base, J shed 5 bases, and the junction held 7 bases outside the gene matches. In germline, CDR1 is LGHDT, CDR2 YNNKEL (reference sequence). This CDR3 has 15 amino acids. The CDR3 sequence: CASSQVTGVIETQYF. CDR3 nucleotides: TGTGCCAGCAGCCAAGTTACAGGGGTGATCGAGACCCAGTACTTC.

This clonotype was found many times. The chain employs TRBV20-1 and TRBJ2-1; 12 bases map to TRBD2. Germline V gene sequence: CDR1 DFQATT, CDR2 SNEGSKA (reference sequence). The J segment lost 7 bases and the V segment lost 5 bases, leaving 6 bases of the junction unmatched. The CDR3 contains 14 residues. As DNA, the CDR3 is TGCAGTGCTCCCCGGACTAGCGGGGCGAATGAGCAGTTCTTC. This sequence encodes CSAPRTSGANEQFF.